The sequence of this T cell receptor beta chain was determined in a study of T cells in Graves' hyperthyroidism and ophthalmopathy. Study summary: Prior to any treatment, at the point of initial diagnosis, peripheral blood was collected.

Amplification of TCR beta CDR3 regions was performed using RNA transcripts as template. Initially, a first-round RT-PCR of the TCR CDR3 employed the HTBI primer set. TCRdb itself ran the multiplex PCR reads through MiXCR, one entry per CDR3 protein. Here the sample spans about 130,000 distinct CDR3 sequences, 22% being singletons. About this clonotype: This could be a read error, since a much larger clone is one nucleotide away. The CDR3 carries no conserved terminal phenylalanine or tryptophan, so it likely arises from a read error.

Hyperthyroidism in the patients, aged 18 to 65, was newly diagnosed and under 2 months in duration. Every diagnosis used clinical symptoms, serum thyroxine and TRAb, thyroid ultrasound and orbital computed tomography. The PBMCs had their origin in about 9.7 ml of fresh peripheral blood. Sequenced material: blood. This receptor was obtained from a woman between 50 and 59 years old with Graves' hyperthyroidism that later progressed to Graves' ophthalmopathy.

CDR3 protein: CSVLAAQETQYL. In nucleotides, the CDR3 is TGCAGCGTTCTAGCGGCCCAAGAGACCCAGTACCTC. The chain couples TRBV29-1 to TRBJ2-5; 7 nucleotides match TRBD2. This CDR3 has 12 residues. The ends lost 5 bases at V and 1 base at J; junction bases unmatched: 1. CDR1 and CDR2 (germline): SQVTM, ANQGSEA.